These 11 T cell receptor beta chains were all obtained from the same sample, sequenced in a study of shared clonotypes between healthy human individuals. Libraries were prepared by immunoSEQ multiplex PCR; TCRdb keeps only in-frame clonotypes and omits some of them. The sample has about 490,000 clones; approximately 82% are singletons. The material sequenced was PBMCs. Receptors were obtained from a woman aged 40 to 49 in good health. Some clones in this sample may be carry-over from other donors' samples.

The chain has TRBV28 and TRBJ1-1; D is ambiguous. The V and J ends lost 7 bases and 1 base respectively, with 7 bases between them. Germline assignment: CDR1 MDHEN and CDR2 SYDVKM. This CDR3 is 12 amino acids long. CDR3 sequence: CASTAPNTEAFF. The CDR3 DNA is TGTGCCAGCACCGCACCGAACACTGAAGCTTTCTTT.

The rearrangement uses TRBV18 and TRBJ2-7, with a tentative D call TRBD2 (6 bases). The germline V gene encodes CDR1 KGHSH and CDR2 LQKENI. The ends were cut back, 0 bases at V and 5 bases at J, with 11 bases in the middle. CDR3 size: 14 residues. The CDR3 nucleotides read TGTGCCAGCTCACCACCACGGGGCGGGGACGAGCAGTACTTC. Residues: CASSPPRGGDEQYF.

The chain recombines TRBV30 with TRBJ2-5, with 11 nucleotides matching TRBD2. This CDR3 is 16 amino acids long. Germline V gene data show CDR1 as GTSNPN and CDR2 as SVGIG (reference sequence). Unmatched junction bases numbered 7, after V lost 0 bases and J lost 4 bases. CDR3 in amino acids: CAWSVSSGRSRETQYF. As DNA, the CDR3 is TGTGCCTGGAGTGTCTCTAGCGGGAGGAGTCGAGAGACCCAGTACTTC.

This clone was seen only a few times. The rearrangement joins TRBV5-1 to TRBJ1-2; 7 nucleotides align to TRBD1. The CDR3 length is 14 residues. V was clipped by 3 bases and J by 8 bases; unmatched bases: 10. Germline assignment: CDR1 SGHRS and CDR2 YFSETQ. CDR3 coding DNA: TGCGCCAGCAGCTCGGACGGACAGGCAGACGGCTACACCTTC. This encodes CASSSDGQADGYTF.

The rearrangement links TRBV27 to TRBJ1-5; no definite D call. The germline V and J ends were trimmed by 3 bases and 1 base, with 7 bases remaining between them. Germline V lookup: CDR1 MNHEY, CDR2 SMNVEV (reference sequence). This CDR3 has 14 residues. The DNA of the CDR3 is TGTGCCAGCAGTTTCGACGGAAGCAATCAGCCCCAGCATTTT. Residues: CASSFDGSNQPQHF.

The V call is TRBV2, the J call TRBJ2-1, with 10 bases identical to TRBD2. The CDR3 contains 14 residues. CDR1 and CDR2 (germline): SNHLY, FYNNEI. With V trimmed by 8 bases and J by 4 bases, 5 bases remained unmatched. The CDR3 sequence is CASEGLAVYNEQFF. The CDR3 nucleotides are TGTGCCAGCGAAGGACTAGCGGTATACAATGAGCAGTTCTTC.

The J gene is TRBJ2-7, the V gene TRBV7-6, with 9 bases lining up with TRBD2. The CDR3 has 13 residues. V shed 3 bases, J shed 5 bases, and the junction held 2 bases outside the gene matches. CDR1 is SGHVS, CDR2 FNYEAQ, per germline. CDR3 sequence (DNA): TGTGCCAGCAGCTTGGCTAGCGGGAACGAGCAGTACTTC. This gives the protein CASSLASGNEQYF.

This chain uses TRBV6-1 with TRBJ2-3, with D possibly matching TRBD2 (6 bases). With 1 base removed from V and 2 bases from J, the gap between germline ends came to 13 bases. Per germline, CDR1 MNHNS and CDR2 SASEGT. There are 16 residues in the CDR3. This chain's CDR3 is CASSEVIADLTDTQYF. DNA of the CDR3: TGTGCCAGCAGTGAAGTAATAGCGGACCTCACAGATACGCAGTATTTT.

To note about this clone: Other DNA sequences in this specimen translate into the identical CDR3. This chain connects TRBV25-1 to TRBJ1-6; D might be TRBD1 (6 bases). Germline loops: CDR1 MGHDK, CDR2 SYGVNS. V was pared by 3 bases and J by 10 bases, with 10 bases between. This CDR3 is built from 13 residues. CDR3 region: CASSETGFSPLHF. CDR3 in DNA: TGTGCCAGCAGTGAGACAGGATTCTCACCCCTCCACTTT.

The V and J genes are TRBV7-2 and TRBJ2-7; the D gene could be TRBD1 or TRBD2 (6 bases each). Germline assignment: CDR1 SGHTA and CDR2 FQGNSA. The CDR3 covers 15 residues. The V end was cut by 2 bases, the J end by 7 bases, with 18 bases between. CDR3 in DNA: TGTGCCAGCAGCTTACCGGGGGCTAGGGCTAGGGAGCAGTACTTC. Translated, it gives CASSLPGARAREQYF.

This clone was seen repeatedly, ten times or more. Within the sample, other DNA sequences also encode this same CDR3. V usage is TRBV5-4 and J usage is TRBJ2-2; 7 nucleotides agree with TRBD1. The germline V gene encodes CDR1 SGHNT and CDR2 YYREEE (reference sequence). V dropped 4 bases and J dropped 4; count of bases not matched to a gene: 4. There are 14 residues in the CDR3. CDR3 region: CASSLGTATGELFF. CDR3 bases: TGTGCCAGCAGCCTCGGGACAGCCACCGGGGAGCTGTTTTTT.